Described below is a single TCR beta chain sequence and its context. Germline V lookup: CDR1 SGHRS, CDR2 YFSETQ. There are 15 residues in the CDR3. V trimming: 0 bases; J trimming: 2 bases; junction bases outside the gene matches: 2. The data are from a study of T cells in Graves' hyperthyroidism and ophthalmopathy. RNA transcripts were the template for amplifying TCR beta CDR3 regions. HTBI primers were used for first-round RT-PCR of the TCR CDR3. TCRdb passed the multiplex PCR reads through MiXCR, listing each CDR3 protein once. Of around 500,000 distinct CDR3 sequences in the sample, 14% were seen once. The study based diagnoses on clinical symptoms, serum thyroxine and TRAb, thyroid ultrasound and orbital computed tomography. The PBMCs were sourced from fresh peripheral blood (about 10 ml).

The sample comprised blood. This TCR came from a woman aged 35 to 49 with Graves' hyperthyroidism. The chain recombines TRBV5-1 with TRBJ2-1; 7 nucleotides agree with TRBD2. CDR3 coding DNA: TGCGCCAGCAGCTTGGGTGGGAGGGCCTACAATGAGCAGTTCTTC. Translated: CASSLGGRAYNEQFF.